The 2 T cell receptor beta chains in this list originate from one sample, sequenced in a study of beta chain features in type 1 diabetes. The study reverse transcribed the entire isolated RNA, so it sequenced expressed TCRB transcripts. Assay: immunoSEQ multiplex PCR; the TCRdb copy retains only in-frame clones and omits some. The sample carries about 900,000 clones, under 20% recorded once. The sequencing sample was made of naive CD4+ T cells from blood. The receptors were sampled from a woman between 18 and 29 years old in good health.

V and J are TRBV28 and TRBJ2-7, with 11 positions matching TRBD2. J was trimmed by 4 bases and V by 5 bases; bases with no gene match: 7. CDR3 size: 15 residues. CDR1 is MDHEN, CDR2 SYDVKM, per germline. CDR3 nucleotides: TGTGCCAGCAGTCAAGCTACTAGCGGGAGATACGAGCAGTACTTC. Translated: CASSQATSGRYEQYF.

The V gene is TRBV14, the J gene TRBJ2-2; TRBD1 might be the D (6 bases). The germline gives CDR1 SGHDN, CDR2 FVKESK. V lost 4 bases, J lost 6 bases, and 9 bases lay in between. The CDR3 length is 13 residues. For the CDR3, the DNA is TGTGCCAGCAGCCGACAGGATCCCGGGGAGCTGTTTTTT. Amino acid sequence: CASSRQDPGELFF.